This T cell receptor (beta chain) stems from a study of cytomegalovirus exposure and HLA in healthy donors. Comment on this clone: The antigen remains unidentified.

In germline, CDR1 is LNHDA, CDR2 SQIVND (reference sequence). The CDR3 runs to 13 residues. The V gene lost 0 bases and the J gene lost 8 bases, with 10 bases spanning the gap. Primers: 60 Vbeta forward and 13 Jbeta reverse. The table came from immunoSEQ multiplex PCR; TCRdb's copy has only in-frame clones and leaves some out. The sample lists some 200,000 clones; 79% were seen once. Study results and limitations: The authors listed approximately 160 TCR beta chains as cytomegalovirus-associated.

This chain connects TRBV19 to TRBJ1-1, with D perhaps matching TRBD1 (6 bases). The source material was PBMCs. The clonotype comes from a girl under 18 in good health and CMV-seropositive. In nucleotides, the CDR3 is TGTGCCAGTAGTATAGACTGGACAGCCGAAGCTTTCTTT. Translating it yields CASSIDWTAEAFF.